The next 29 T cell receptor beta chains were all read from a single sample in a study of immune heterogeneity within non-small cell lung tumors. Multiplex PCR amplified the TCR beta CDR3 region. Its first round ran for nine to eleven cycles with 32 V and 13 J primers. TCRdb re-called the multiplex PCR reads through MiXCR, storing one row per CDR3 protein. The table records more than 9,500 distinct CDR3 sequences, under 35% of them present only once. Template material for each sample was 550 to 750 ng of bulk tumor genomic DNA. Spaced far apart, several biopsies were taken from each primary tumor during surgery. The study cohort was described as untreated, and its members had newly diagnosed non-small cell lung cancer. They went on to have curative surgery. The sequenced sample consisted of lung tumor tissue. Receptor source: a man between 60 and 75 years old with non-small cell lung cancer.

In this sample, this clonotype turned up many times. The chain recombines TRBV5-1 with TRBJ2-3; TRBD2 matches 8 bases. With 4 bases clipped from V and 4 bases from J, the junction kept 2 bases outside the gene matches. The CDR3 is 13 amino acids. Germline loops: CDR1 SGHRS, CDR2 YFSETQ. CDR3 sequence reads: CASSTGGADTQYF. CDR3 DNA sequence: TGCGCCAGCAGCACGGGAGGGGCAGATACGCAGTATTTT. The variable domain in full, completed from reference TRBV5-1 and TRBJ2-3, reads KAGVTQTPRYLIKTRGQQVTLSCSPISGHRSVSWYQQTPGQGLQFLFEYFSETQRNKGNFPGRFSGRQFSNSRSEMNVSTLELGDSALYLCASSTGGADTQYFGPGTRLTVL.

The chain couples TRBV20-1 to TRBJ1-1; D gene ambiguous. From germline, CDR1 is DFQATT and CDR2 SNEGSKA (reference sequence). The V end lost 3 bases, the J end lost 0 bases, and 14 bases lay between the germline ends. The CDR3 sequence is 15 residues long. The chain's CDR3 is CSASPSPPMNTEAFF. CDR3 in DNA: TGCAGTGCTAGCCCTAGCCCGCCCATGAACACTGAAGCTTTCTTT.

This clonotype was recorded at least ten times. The chain recombines TRBV29-1 with TRBJ1-4, with D perhaps TRBD1 (5 bases). The CDR3 has 13 residues. V was cut by 3 bases and J by 4 bases, with 9 bases left in between. Looked up from germline, CDR1 is SQVTM and CDR2 is ANQGSEA. CDR3 in DNA: TGCAGCGTTGAGTGGGGGAATAATGAAAAACTGTTTTTT. Its protein product is CSVEWGNNEKLFF.

This clonotype was seen many times. The chain joins TRBV10-3 to TRBJ2-2, with 8 nucleotides matching TRBD2. V lost 3 bases, J lost 4 bases, and 7 bases stayed unmatched. Germline CDR1 reads ENHRY; CDR2 reads SYGVKD. This CDR3 region has 16 residues. CDR3 residues: CAISEIAGLVTGELFF. For the CDR3, the DNA is TGTGCCATCAGTGAAATAGCGGGATTGGTCACCGGGGAGCTGTTTTTT.

This chain links TRBV18 with TRBJ2-5; no firm D call. The CDR3 length is 11 residues. Germline assignment: CDR1 KGHSH and CDR2 LQKENI. V shed 1 base and J shed 5 bases, with 2 bases lying between them. The CDR3 loop is CASSPLETQYF. The CDR3 DNA follows: TGTGCCAGCTCACCACTGGAGACCCAGTACTTC.

This clonotype showed up many times. The chain joins TRBV6-1 to TRBJ1-1; 8 bases agree with TRBD1. Germline V gene sequence: CDR1 MNHNS, CDR2 SASEGT. Trimming cost V 4 bases and J 5 bases; bases outside gene matches: 3. CDR3 length: 13 residues. CDR3 amino acids: CASSADRETEAFF. Here the CDR3 DNA reads TGTGCCAGCAGTGCGGACAGGGAGACTGAAGCTTTCTTT.

A note on this clonotype: The junction departs from the called germline gene at one end, perhaps through a read error. J is TRBJ1-5 and V is TRBV19; the match to TRBD1 covers 12 bases. Germline V gives CDR1 LNHDA, CDR2 SQIVND (reference sequence). The CDR3 loop spans 15 amino acids. The CDR3 DNA reads TGTGCCAGTAGTATTCTGGGACAGGGGGCTGTGCCCCAGCACTTT. Amino acids: CASSILGQGAVPQHF.

Notes on this clonotype: Because it lacks the conserved phenylalanine or tryptophan at the end, this CDR3 is likely a read error. The limits of the CDR3 on the DNA are not certain, so only TCRdb's listed CDR3 is given. This rearrangement joins TRBV5-5 to TRBJ2-3; the D segment call TRBD2 is taken from the table without a DNA check. Including both end residues, the CDR3 is 17 amino acids long. Germline CDR1 and CDR2: SGHKS and YYEKEE (reference sequence). The CDR3 spells CASSLGTSGIYEQYFGP.

V usage is TRBV29-1 and J usage is TRBJ1-2; no clear D. In germline, CDR1 is SQVTM, CDR2 ANQGSEA. Trimming took off 3 bases at V and 7 bases at J, with 6 bases between the two ends. The CDR3 covers 10 residues. CDR3 amino acids: CSVDTAGYTF. CDR3 bases: TGCAGCGTTGATACAGCTGGCTACACCTTC.

V usage is TRBV27 and J usage is TRBJ2-7, with 11 bases aligning to TRBD2. The CDR3 covers 15 residues. J was trimmed by 3 bases and V by 4 bases; bases with no gene match: 5. Germline lookup yields CDR1 MNHEY and CDR2 SMNVEV (reference sequence). CDR3 region: CASSWTSGPIYEQYF. The CDR3 nucleotides read TGTGCCAGCAGTTGGACTAGCGGGCCTATCTACGAGCAGTACTTC.

The rearrangement joins TRBV6-1 to TRBJ2-2, with TRBD1 matching over 9 bases. The CDR3 consists of 15 residues. Unmatched junction bases numbered 6, after V lost 6 bases and J lost 4 bases. The germline V gene has CDR1 MNHNS and CDR2 SASEGT. This CDR3 is CASSPGQGFTGELFF. CDR3 sequence (DNA): TGTGCCAGCAGCCCGGGACAGGGTTTCACCGGGGAGCTGTTTTTT.

In its sample, this clonotype was seen a few times. This rearrangement joins TRBV9 to TRBJ1-5; D possibly corresponds to TRBD1 (5 bases). Germline V lookup: CDR1 SGDLS, CDR2 YYNGEE. V lost 6 bases and J 1 base, leaving 14 bases between the germline ends. This CDR3 spans 15 amino acids. This CDR3 is CASTLDGGSNQPQHF. For the CDR3, the DNA is TGTGCCAGCACCCTAGATGGGGGGAGCAATCAGCCCCAGCATTTT.

The rearrangement uses TRBV12-3 or TRBV12-4 and TRBJ1-5; 9 positions agree with TRBD1. After removal of 7 bases from V and 7 bases from J, the junction contained 8 bases not matched to a gene. The CDR3 has 14 amino acids. CDR3 sequence reads: CASTTQGAGQPQHF. The CDR3 DNA reads as TGTGCCAGCACCACACAGGGGGCAGGGCAGCCCCAGCATTTT.

This clonotype was seen ten or more times. The chain combines TRBV20-1 with TRBJ2-3; no clear D gene. CDR3 length equals 12 residues. Germline loops: CDR1 DFQATT, CDR2 SNEGSKA (reference sequence). V gave up 4 bases and J gave up 6 bases, with 11 bases separating them. Written as DNA, the CDR3 is TGCAGTGCTAAAAGCCCCGGGGATACGCAGTATTTT. Residues: CSAKSPGDTQYF.

This clonotype counts as medium-sized. The CDR3 reads CASSPHREHYGYTF. The CDR3 DNA reads TGTGCCAGCAGCCCCCACAGGGAGCACTATGGCTACACCTTC. The V call is TRBV11-3, the J call TRBJ1-2, with a weak D call TRBD1 (6 bases). There are 14 residues in the CDR3. Germline CDR1 reads SGHNT; CDR2 reads YENEEA. V lost 5 bases and J lost 3, with 13 bases in between.

This clonotype is termed medium-sized. V gene TRBV6-1 combines with J gene TRBJ1-1, with D possibly TRBD1 on 5 matching bases. Germline V gene lookup returns CDR1 MNHNS and CDR2 SASEGT. The ends were cut back, 4 bases at V and 4 bases at J, with 16 bases in the middle. The CDR3 runs to 15 residues. As DNA, the CDR3 is TGTGCCAGCAGTGGGGGGTGGGGCACCGGCACTGAAGCTTTCTTT. Translation: CASSGGWGTGTEAFF.

The chain couples TRBV2 to TRBJ2-1; possible D gene TRBD1, 5 bases. Germline V CDR1 and CDR2: SNHLY, FYNNEI. This CDR3 spans 13 amino acids. With 3 bases removed from V and 6 bases from J, the gap between germline ends came to 9 bases. The CDR3 nucleotides read TGTGCCAGCAGTGACAGGGTTAGCAATGAGCAGTTCTTC. This codes for CASSDRVSNEQFF.

Ten or more counts support this clonotype. The chain has TRBV15 and TRBJ2-5; D unresolved. Germline V lookup: CDR1 LNHNV, CDR2 YYDKDF (reference sequence). The CDR3 consists of 12 residues. Trimming stripped 1 base from V and 1 base from J, with 1 base between. CDR3: CATSRGQETQYF. The DNA of the CDR3 is TGTGCCACCAGCAGAGGCCAAGAGACCCAGTACTTC.

This clonotype occurred once. V usage is TRBV6-1 and J usage is TRBJ2-7, with TRBD2 matching 8 bases. The CDR3 is 14 amino acids. Germline V gives CDR1 MNHNS, CDR2 SASEGT. Trimming removed 8 bases from V and 12 bases from J; junction bases left unmatched: 18. CDR3 in amino acids: CASGEGAGGTRGYF. CDR3 nucleotides: TGTGCCAGCGGCGAGGGCGCGGGGGGAACTCGGGGGTACTTC.

The CDR3 region has the DNA TGTGCCAGCAGTCACCGGGAGAAACACAATGAGCAGTTCTTC. It specifies CASSHREKHNEQFF. The chain carries TRBV6-2 or TRBV6-3 and TRBJ2-1; a possible D gene is TRBD2 (6 bases). The CDR3 runs 14 residues. Germline V gives CDR1 MNHEY, CDR2 SVGEGT. Trimming pared 5 bases from V and 5 bases from J, leaving 13 bases between.

The rearrangement links TRBV20-1 to TRBJ2-5; no clear D. Trimming removed 2 bases at V and 0 bases at J, with 1 base between. Germline CDR1 DFQATT, CDR2 SNEGSKA (reference sequence). The CDR3 is 11 residues long. CDR3 nucleotides: TGCAGTGCTAGATACCAAGAGACCCAGTACTTC. It translates to CSARYQETQYF.

This clonotype showed up just once. The V and J genes are TRBV5-1 and TRBJ1-2; D possibly corresponds to TRBD1 (5 bases). The V end was cut by 4 bases, the J end by 7 bases, with 11 bases between. Germline CDR1 SGHRS, CDR2 YFSETQ. The CDR3 runs 12 residues. The CDR3 region has the DNA TGCGCCAGCAGCATTACAGGAGTTGGCTACACCTTC. Protein: CASSITGVGYTF.

This clonotype was seen ten or more times. The chain is built from TRBV15 and TRBJ2-1; either TRBD1 or TRBD2 may fit D (6 bases each). The CDR3 totals 15 residues. The ends were cut back, 4 bases at V and 2 bases at J, with 12 bases in the middle. Germline CDR1 is LNHNV and CDR2 is YYDKDF (reference sequence). This CDR3 reads CATSNRRDTYNEQFF. DNA of the CDR3: TGTGCCACCAGCAACAGGAGGGACACCTACAATGAGCAGTTCTTC.

The chain carries TRBV12-5 and TRBJ1-2, with a weak D call TRBD1 (6 bases). Germline V CDR1 and CDR2: LGHNT, FRNRAP. Trimming pared 1 base from V and 4 bases from J, leaving 13 bases between. The CDR3 is 15 amino acids. CDR3 sequence (DNA): TGTGCTAGTGGTTTGGGAGGACAGTCGGGCTATGGCTACACCTTC. Encoded protein: CASGLGGQSGYGYTF.

The chain links TRBV19 to TRBJ1-1; a weak D match, TRBD1 (5 bases). The CDR3 consists of 15 residues. V was trimmed by 2 bases and J by 1 base, leaving 11 bases between them. Germline CDR1 is LNHDA and CDR2 is SQIVND (reference sequence). CDR3 amino acids: CASSISGEWNTEAFF. The CDR3 DNA sequence: TGTGCCAGTAGTATATCGGGGGAGTGGAACACTGAAGCTTTCTTT.

Judged by abundance, this clonotype is medium-sized. The CDR3 coding sequence is TGCAGTGCTAGAGTCCCAGGACCGCGGGCTAACTATGGCTACACCTTC. Translated, it gives CSARVPGPRANYGYTF. The chain combines TRBV20-1 with TRBJ1-2, with no clear D. Germline values: CDR1 DFQATT, CDR2 SNEGSKA (reference sequence). V lost 1 base to trimming and J lost 0 bases, with 15 bases between them. There are 16 residues in the CDR3.

At least ten counts were recorded for this clonotype. J is TRBJ2-1 and V is TRBV18, with D hard to call. This CDR3 region has 16 residues. The germline V and J ends were trimmed by 2 bases and 0 bases, with 11 bases remaining between them. Per germline, CDR1 KGHSH and CDR2 LQKENI. The CDR3 reads CASSPGQHISYNEQFF. Here the CDR3 DNA reads TGTGCCAGCTCACCAGGGCAGCATATCTCCTACAATGAGCAGTTCTTC.

By frequency in the sample, this clonotype is medium-sized. This chain uses TRBV11-2 with TRBJ2-7; D is perhaps TRBD1 or TRBD2 (6 bases each). V was trimmed by 5 bases and J by 1 base, leaving 18 bases between them. Germline V lookup: CDR1 SGHAT, CDR2 FQNNGV. This CDR3 is built from 16 residues. CDR3 DNA sequence: TGTGCCAGCAGCCTAGGGGGGAAGCGCGGGTCCTACGAGCAGTACTTC. It encodes CASSLGGKRGSYEQYF.

This clonotype was counted at least ten times. The V and J genes are TRBV13 and TRBJ2-3; no definite D call. The length of the CDR3 is 14 residues. Trimming removed 6 bases at V and 3 bases at J, with 13 bases between. The germline gives CDR1 PRHDT, CDR2 FYEKMQ (reference sequence). The CDR3 nucleotides are TGTGCCAGCAGTCACTCGGGTGGAACAGATACGCAGTATTTT. It yields the protein CASSHSGGTDTQYF.